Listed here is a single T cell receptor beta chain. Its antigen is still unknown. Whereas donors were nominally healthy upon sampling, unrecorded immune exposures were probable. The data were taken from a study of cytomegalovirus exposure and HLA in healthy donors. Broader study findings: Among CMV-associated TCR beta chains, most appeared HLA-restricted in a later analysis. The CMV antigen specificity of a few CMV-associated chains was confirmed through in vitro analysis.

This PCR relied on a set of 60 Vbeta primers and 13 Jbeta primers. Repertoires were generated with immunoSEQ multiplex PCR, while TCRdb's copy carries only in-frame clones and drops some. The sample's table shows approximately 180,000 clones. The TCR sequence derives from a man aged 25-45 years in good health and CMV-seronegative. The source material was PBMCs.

This chain's CDR3 is CASSPGAGGDTGELFF. The CDR3 DNA follows: TGTGCCAGCAGTCCCGGGGCGGGAGGTGACACCGGGGAGCTGTTTTTT. This chain joins TRBV2 and TRBJ2-2; 8 bases map to TRBD2. The V and J ends lost 5 bases and 3 bases, in that order; junction bases with no gene match: 8. The CDR3 contains 16 residues. In germline, CDR1 is SNHLY, CDR2 FYNNEI.